This TCR beta chain was retrieved from a study of quantifying T cell responses using KT2 cells. About the study: cDNA was made from DNase-treated RNA using alpha and beta constant primers. The second PCR was a qPCR stopped at a predetermined fluorescence threshold. General study points: The number of KT2 alpha and beta sequences was a linear function of input KT2 cells.

Only a few counts were recorded for this clonotype. Its target is not known. The cDNA 3' end received a ligated oligonucleotide with a UMI. First-round PCR used about 4 cycles and beta primers RC1.1 and RC1.2 covering TRBC1 and TRBC2. TCR alpha and beta chains were handled separately starting at the second PCR. TCRdb reprocessed the UMI-ligation and nested PCR reads via MiXCR and lists one record per CDR3 protein. Of 25,000 to 35,000 distinct CDR3 sequences listed, under 7.5% were seen once; the top ten hold around a sixth. V lost 6 bases and J 3 bases, leaving 11 bases between the germline ends. This CDR3 has 13 amino acids. CDR1 and CDR2 from the germline V gene are MNHEY and SVGEGT.

V usage is TRBV6-2 or TRBV6-3 and J usage is TRBJ1-2, with D unclear. The sequence was collected from a human donor. Material: PBMCs spiked with cells of the T cell clone KT2. CDR3 in amino acids: CASRLVGYYGYTF. Here the CDR3 DNA reads TGTGCCAGCAGGCTCGTGGGGTACTATGGCTACACCTTC.